This T cell receptor beta chain was documented in a study of response to subunit inactivated influenza vaccine (dated by TCRdb to the late 2010s). Broadly, across the study: Deep quantitative profiling of the T cell receptor repertoire was used in the study to follow responses to a trivalent subunit inactivated influenza vaccine. What the study reported, not specific to this receptor: It was suggested by the authors that each seasonal influenza vaccination may recruit only a limited number of new T cells.

The library relied on RT-PCR. TCRdb lists the instrument as Illumina HiSeq 2500. TCRdb cleaned the public reads at Q25 with fastp, built clones with MiXCR and kept in-frame beta chains. Each CDR3 protein gets just one entry, which takes the most common genes and DNA from the rows behind it. This sample lists about 500,000 distinct CDR3 sequences; 16% were detected once. The top ten clones comprise less than 4% of the sample. The CDR3 covers 13 residues, taking in both the cysteine and the phenylalanine. The only DNA kept is the CDR3, 39 bases in frame from the first base. The V end loses 5 bases and the J end loses 4 bases, and a stretch of 12 bases separates them. CDR1 and CDR2, per the germline V gene (reference sequence), are MNHNY and SVGAGI. This clonotype was seen at least ten times. The antigen it binds to is not known. Base qualities are not recorded, but no much larger clone differs from it by a single base.

This sequence uses TRBV6-6 and TRBJ2-7; the best D guess is TRBD2, with 5 bases matching. The TCR sequence derives from a man aged 50 to 75 who received an inactivated influenza vaccine. Donor details come from another sample of the same person, matched by shared clones. The sample in question was CD4+ T cells sorted from PBMCs, obtained roughly 24 months after vaccination. The sequenced DNA is TGTGCCAGCAGTCCTGACCGAGGGTACGAGCAGTACTTC. Translated, it gives CASSPDRGYEQYF.